The T cell receptor (beta chain) described here comes from a study of T cell responses to AZD1222 COVID-19 vaccine. Points from the study as a whole: Two AZD1222 doses significantly raised spike-specific TCR breadth and depth over controls. The CD4 TCRs associated with vaccination extended across spike and predominated at 160-218 and 743-854. Clonal diversity may have been underestimated, and the donors were mostly white British, with more females than males.

V lost 4 bases to trimming and J lost 7 bases; unmatched junction nucleotides: 26. Germline lookup yields CDR1 SGHRS and CDR2 YFSETQ. The CDR3 is 20 residues long. In regard to this clone: Its target is not known.

Profiled with immunoSEQ multiplex PCR; TCRdb holds only in-frame clones, not every one. The sample yields about 140,000 clones, roughly 90% seen once. This clonotype was obtained from an adult in good health. The chain combines TRBV5-1 with TRBJ2-3, with 8 nucleotides matching TRBD2. Sequencing used peripheral blood, obtained on day 0 of AZD1222 vaccination. DNA for the CDR3: TGCGCCAGCAGCCATACATGGCCAGCGGGGGCACAACCACAGCGTCATACGCAGTATTTT. This codes for CASSHTWPAGAQPQRHTQYF. Based on the CDR3 plus reference TRBV5-1 and TRBJ2-3, the full variable domain is KAGVTQTPRYLIKTRGQQVTLSCSPISGHRSVSWYQQTPGQGLQFLFEYFSETQRNKGNFPGRFSGRQFSNSRSEMNVSTLELGDSALYLCASSHTWPAGAQPQRHTQYFGPGTRLTVL.